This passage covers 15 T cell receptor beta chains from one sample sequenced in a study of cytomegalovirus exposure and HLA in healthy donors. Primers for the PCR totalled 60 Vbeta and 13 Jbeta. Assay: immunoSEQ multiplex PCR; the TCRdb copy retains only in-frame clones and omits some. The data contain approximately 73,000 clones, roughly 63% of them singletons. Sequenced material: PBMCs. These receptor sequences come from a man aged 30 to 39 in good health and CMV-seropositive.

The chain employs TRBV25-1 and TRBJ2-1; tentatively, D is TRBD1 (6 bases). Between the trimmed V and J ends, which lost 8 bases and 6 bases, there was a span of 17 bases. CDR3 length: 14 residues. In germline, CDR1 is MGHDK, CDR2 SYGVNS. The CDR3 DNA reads TGTGCCAGCCACCAGGGGCAGGCGATCAATGAGCAGTTCTTC. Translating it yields CASHQGQAINEQFF.

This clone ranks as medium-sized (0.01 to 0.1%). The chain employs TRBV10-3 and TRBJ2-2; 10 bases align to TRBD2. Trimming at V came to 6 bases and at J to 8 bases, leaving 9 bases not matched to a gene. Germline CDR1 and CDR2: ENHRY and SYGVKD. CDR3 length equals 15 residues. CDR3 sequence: CAIRGTSVEIGELFF. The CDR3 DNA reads TGTGCCATCAGAGGGACTAGCGTAGAGATTGGGGAGCTGTTTTTT.

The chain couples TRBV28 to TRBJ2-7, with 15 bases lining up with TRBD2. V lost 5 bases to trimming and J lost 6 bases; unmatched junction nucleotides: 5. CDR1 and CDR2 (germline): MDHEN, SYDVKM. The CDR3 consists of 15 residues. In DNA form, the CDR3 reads TGTGCCAGCAGTCTCCCGGGACTAGCGGGAGGCGAGCAGTACTTC. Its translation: CASSLPGLAGGEQYF.

The CDR3 sequence is CASSVAGGRADTQYF. The DNA for the CDR3 is TGTGCCAGCAGCGTAGCGGGGGGGCGCGCAGATACGCAGTATTTT. This chain joins TRBV9 and TRBJ2-3, with 8 bases lining up with TRBD2. Germline V lookup: CDR1 SGDLS, CDR2 YYNGEE. The CDR3 runs 15 residues. The V and J ends lost 0 bases and 4 bases, in that order; junction bases with no gene match: 4.

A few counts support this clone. CDR3 DNA sequence: TGTGCCAGCAGTGGGGACAGGTTCTACGAGCAGTACTTC. This translates into CASSGDRFYEQYF. The chain combines TRBV6-1 with TRBJ2-7, with 8 bases matching TRBD1. Losses at the gene ends were 4 bases for V and 3 bases for J; bases not matched to a gene: 2. The CDR3 totals 13 residues. Germline CDR1 MNHNS, CDR2 SASEGT.

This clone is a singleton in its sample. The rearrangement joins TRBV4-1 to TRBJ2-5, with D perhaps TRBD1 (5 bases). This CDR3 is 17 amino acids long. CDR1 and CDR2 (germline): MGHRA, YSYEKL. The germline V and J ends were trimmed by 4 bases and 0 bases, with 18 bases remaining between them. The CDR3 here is CASSRAQRVGDQETQYF. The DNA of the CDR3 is TGCGCCAGCAGCCGCGCGCAAAGGGTAGGGGACCAAGAGACCCAGTACTTC.

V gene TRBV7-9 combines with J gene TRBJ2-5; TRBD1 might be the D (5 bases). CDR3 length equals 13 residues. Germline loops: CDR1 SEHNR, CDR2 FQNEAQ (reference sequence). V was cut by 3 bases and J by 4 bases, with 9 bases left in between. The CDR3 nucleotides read TGTGCCAGCAGCTTGGGGCTCGGAGAGACCCAGTACTTC. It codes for CASSLGLGETQYF.

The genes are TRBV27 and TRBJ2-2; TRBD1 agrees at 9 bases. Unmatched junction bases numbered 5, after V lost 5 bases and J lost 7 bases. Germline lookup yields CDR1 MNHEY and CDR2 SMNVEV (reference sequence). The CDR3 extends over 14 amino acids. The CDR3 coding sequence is TGTGCCAGCAGTAGAGGACAGGGGCGCGGGGAGCTGTTTTTT. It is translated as CASSRGQGRGELFF.

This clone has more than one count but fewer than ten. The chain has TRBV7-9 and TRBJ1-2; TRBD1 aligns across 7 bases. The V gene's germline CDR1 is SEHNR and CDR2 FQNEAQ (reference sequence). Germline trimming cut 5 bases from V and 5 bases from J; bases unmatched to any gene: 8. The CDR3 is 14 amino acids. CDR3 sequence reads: CASSPGGLGYGYTF. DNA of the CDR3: TGTGCCAGCAGCCCAGGGGGACTGGGATATGGCTACACCTTC.

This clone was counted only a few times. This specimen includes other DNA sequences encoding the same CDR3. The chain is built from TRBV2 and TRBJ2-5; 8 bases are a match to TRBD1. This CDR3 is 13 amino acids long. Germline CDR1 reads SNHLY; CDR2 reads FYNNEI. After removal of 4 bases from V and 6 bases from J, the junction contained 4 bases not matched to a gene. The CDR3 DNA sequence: TGTGCCAGCAGTGTGGACAGGGAGAAGACCCAGTACTTC. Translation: CASSVDREKTQYF.

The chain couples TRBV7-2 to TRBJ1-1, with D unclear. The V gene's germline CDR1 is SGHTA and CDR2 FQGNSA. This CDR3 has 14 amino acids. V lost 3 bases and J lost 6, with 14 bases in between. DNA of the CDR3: TGTGCCAGCAGCTTCCTCCCCCCGGGAGCTGAAGCTTTCTTT. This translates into CASSFLPPGAEAFF.

The CDR3 loop reads CASRRQGNGRAFF. CDR3 nucleotide sequence: TGTGCCAGCAGGAGACAGGGAAATGGAAGGGCTTTCTTT. The chain carries TRBV2 and TRBJ1-1, with 7 bases that match TRBD1. CDR3 length: 13 amino acids. Trimming removed 6 bases from V and 11 bases from J; junction bases left unmatched: 12. Germline V lookup: CDR1 SNHLY, CDR2 FYNNEI.

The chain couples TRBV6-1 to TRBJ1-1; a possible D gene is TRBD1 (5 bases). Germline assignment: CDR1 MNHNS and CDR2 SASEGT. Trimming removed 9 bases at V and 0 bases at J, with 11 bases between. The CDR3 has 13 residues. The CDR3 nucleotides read TGTGCCAGTCCAGGGCTCATGAACACTGAAGCTTTCTTT. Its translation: CASPGLMNTEAFF.

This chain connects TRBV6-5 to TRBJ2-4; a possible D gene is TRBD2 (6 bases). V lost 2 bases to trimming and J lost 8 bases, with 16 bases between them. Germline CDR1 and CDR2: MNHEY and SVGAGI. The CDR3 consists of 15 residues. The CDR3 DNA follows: TGTGCCAGCAGTTACGGGACGGGAGAGGAATACATTCAGTACTTC. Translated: CASSYGTGEEYIQYF.

CDR3 region: CASSLAPTLGGIQYF. The CDR3 nucleotides read TGTGCCAGCAGCTTAGCCCCGACCCTAGGAGGCATTCAGTACTTC. The chain carries TRBV11-2 and TRBJ2-4; TRBD2 is a possible D gene (5 bases). V was trimmed by 1 base and J by 9 bases, leaving 16 bases between them. Germline CDR1 and CDR2: SGHAT and FQNNGV. The length of the CDR3 is 15 residues.